Each of the 27 T cell receptor beta chains below was sequenced from the same sample in a study of T cells in Graves' hyperthyroidism and ophthalmopathy. TCR beta CDR3 regions were amplified from RNA transcripts. HTBI primers were the set used in a first-round RT-PCR of the TCR CDR3. MiXCR, applied by TCRdb to the multiplex PCR reads, yields one record per CDR3 protein. The sample shows around 290,000 distinct CDR3 sequences, 12% to 15% of them seen only once. Sequencing was performed on blood. The receptors here all came from a woman in her thirties or forties with Graves' hyperthyroidism.

The rearrangement links TRBV12-3 or TRBV12-4 to TRBJ2-2; 7 bases are a match to TRBD1. This CDR3 spans 15 amino acids. Unmatched junction bases numbered 11, after V lost 6 bases and J lost 7 bases. DNA of the CDR3: TGTGCCAGCAGACTAGACAGGGCTCCCGGCGGGGAGCTGTTTTTT. This encodes CASRLDRAPGGELFF.

This clonotype was seen more than once but under ten times. The chain is built from TRBV6-2 or TRBV6-3 and TRBJ2-4, with 7 bases that match TRBD1. V lost 0 bases, J lost 0 bases, and 11 bases stayed unmatched. The CDR3 has 19 amino acids. Germline-derived CDR1 and CDR2 are MNHEY and SVGEGT. The CDR3 is CASSYSTGSNLLAKNIQYF. CDR3 nucleotide sequence: TGTGCCAGCAGTTACTCGACAGGGTCCAACCTCCTAGCCAAAAACATTCAGTACTTC.

This clonotype was observed many times. The chain links TRBV2 to TRBJ2-7; weak D call: TRBD2 (5 bases). The CDR3 extends over 12 amino acids. Germline V gene lookup returns CDR1 SNHLY and CDR2 FYNNEI. V was cut by 6 bases and J by 0 bases, with 6 bases left in between. The CDR3 sequence: CASRGVSYEQYF. The CDR3 nucleotides are TGTGCCAGCAGGGGAGTCTCCTACGAGCAGTACTTC.

This clonotype was seen repeatedly, ten times or more. The rearrangement joins TRBV11-2 to TRBJ2-1, with D hard to call. From germline, CDR1 is SGHAT and CDR2 FQNNGV. Trimming cost V 4 bases and J 5 bases, with 6 bases left between them. The CDR3 loop spans 12 amino acids. The CDR3 DNA reads as TGTGCCAGCAGCTCAGTCAACAATGAGCAGTTCTTC. Protein product: CASSSVNNEQFF.

This clonotype was recorded a few times. The chain carries TRBV9 and TRBJ1-1; TRBD1 matches at 9 bases. After removal of 6 bases from V and 5 bases from J, the junction contained 5 bases not matched to a gene. The CDR3 extends over 13 amino acids. The germline V gene encodes CDR1 SGDLS and CDR2 YYNGEE. The CDR3: CASNFGQGTEAFF. The CDR3 DNA sequence: TGTGCCAGCAACTTTGGACAGGGGACTGAAGCTTTCTTT.

There are many counts of this clonotype. The CDR3 reads CASSSLESSWTEAFF. The CDR3 DNA is TGTGCCAGCTCAAGTCTGGAGAGTTCATGGACTGAAGCTTTCTTT. This chain uses TRBV18 with TRBJ1-1, with D unresolved. V was clipped by 5 bases and J by 5 bases, with 18 bases between them. The CDR3 runs 15 residues. Germline V CDR1 and CDR2: KGHSH, LQKENI.

This clonotype was counted many times. The V gene is TRBV20-1, the J gene TRBJ2-3, with TRBD2 matching 13 bases. CDR1 and CDR2 (germline): DFQATT, SNEGSKA (reference sequence). The CDR3 runs 13 residues. Trimming took 5 bases from V and 6 from J; bases not matched to a gene: 2. The CDR3 here is CSAGTSGTDTQYF. CDR3 in DNA: TGCAGTGCTGGGACTAGCGGGACCGATACGCAGTATTTT.

This clonotype showed up many times. The V call is TRBV29-1, the J call TRBJ2-3, with D unclear. This CDR3 is 12 amino acids long. Germline CDR1 reads SQVTM; CDR2 reads ANQGSEA. The ends were cut back, 5 bases at V and 2 bases at J, with 8 bases in the middle. This CDR3 reads CSVIRNTDTQYF. CDR3 nucleotide sequence: TGCAGCGTTATTAGGAACACAGATACGCAGTATTTT.

There are many counts of this clonotype. V is TRBV3-1 and J is TRBJ2-7; D is possibly TRBD1 or TRBD2 (6 bases each). Trimming stripped 4 bases from V and 5 bases from J, with 15 bases between. The CDR3 spans 14 residues. Germline V gives CDR1 LGHDT, CDR2 YNNKEL (reference sequence). CDR3 nucleotides: TGTGCCAGCAGCCCTTTCTGGGGGGCCCACGAGCAGTACTTC. It specifies CASSPFWGAHEQYF.

At least ten counts were recorded for this clonotype. This chain uses TRBV28 with TRBJ1-3; 7 positions match TRBD1. Germline trimming cut 5 bases from V and 3 bases from J; bases unmatched to any gene: 4. The length of the CDR3 is 14 residues. Germline values: CDR1 MDHEN, CDR2 SYDVKM. CDR3 in DNA: TGTGCCAGCAGTCTGTACAGGGGTGGAAACACCATATATTTT. Its translation is CASSLYRGGNTIYF.

This clonotype was detected only once. This may stem from a read error, because a much larger clone lies one nucleotide away. The CDR3, as DNA: TGTGCCTGGGGTGAGCAGCAAGAGACCCAGTACTTC. It specifies CAWGEQQETQYF. This rearrangement joins TRBV30 to TRBJ2-5; no reliable D call. The CDR3 runs to 12 residues. The germline CDR1 and CDR2 sequences are GTSNPN and SVGIG (reference sequence). V shed 5 bases and J shed 2 bases, with 9 bases lying between them. The full variable domain, in which reference TRBV30 and TRBJ2-5 provide the parts outside the CDR3, is SQTIHQWPATLVQPVGSPLSLECTVEGTSNPNLYWYRQAAGRGLQLLFYSVGIGQISSEVPQNLSASRPQDRQFILSSKKLLLSDSGFYLCAWGEQQETQYFGPGTRLLVL.

This chain uses TRBV18 with TRBJ2-1; 9 bases map to TRBD2. There are 15 residues in the CDR3. Germline V gene data show CDR1 as KGHSH and CDR2 as LQKENI. Unmatched junction bases numbered 4, after V lost 4 bases and J lost 3 bases. The CDR3 spells CASSQREAHYNEQFF. The CDR3 DNA sequence: TGTGCCAGCTCACAGCGGGAGGCTCACTACAATGAGCAGTTCTTC. The whole variable domain, filled in from reference TRBV18 and TRBJ2-1, reads NAGVMQNPRHLVRRRGQEARLRCSPMKGHSHVYWYRQLPEEGLKFMVYLQKENIIDESGMPKERFSAEFPKEGPSILRIQQVVRGDSAAYFCASSQREAHYNEQFFGPGTRLTVL.

The chain combines TRBV5-6 with TRBJ2-7, with D possibly matching TRBD2 (6 bases). Per the germline V gene, CDR1 is SGHDT and CDR2 is YYEEEE. This CDR3 region has 14 residues. Trimming cost V 5 bases and J 3 bases, with 15 bases left between them. The CDR3 nucleotides are TGTGCCAGCAGGCCAAGGGGAGGTTACTACGAGCAGTACTTC. This encodes CASRPRGGYYEQYF. Together with reference TRBV5-6 and TRBJ2-7, the CDR3 gives the full variable domain: DAGVTQSPTHLIKTRGQQVTLRCSPKSGHDTVSWYQQALGQGPQFIFQYYEEEERQRGNFPDRFSGHQFPNYSSELNVNALLLGDSALYLCASRPRGGYYEQYFGPGTRLTVT.

The chain's CDR3 is CSVEPQGTEAFF. CDR3 DNA: TGCAGCGTTGAACCACAGGGGACAGAAGCTTTCTTT. V and J are TRBV29-1 and TRBJ1-1; 7 positions agree with TRBD1. Germline CDR1 SQVTM, CDR2 ANQGSEA. The J segment lost 8 bases and the V segment lost 2 bases, leaving 5 bases of the junction unmatched. This CDR3 has 12 amino acids.

This clonotype showed up just a few times. A much larger clonotype is one base distant, so this may be a read error. The V call is TRBV12-3 or TRBV12-4, the J call TRBJ1-2; D unclear. The CDR3 is 17 residues long. The CDR3: CVSSFWQLTATNYGYTF. Written as DNA, the CDR3 is TGTGTCAGCAGTTTTTGGCAGTTGACGGCTACTAACTATGGCTACACCTTC.

This clonotype came up many times. This rearrangement joins TRBV30 to TRBJ1-2, with D hard to call. CDR3 length: 13 residues. Germline CDR1 is GTSNPN and CDR2 is SVGIG (reference sequence). V lost 5 bases to trimming and J lost 8 bases, with 18 bases between them. Here the CDR3 reads CAWAAWGLGGYTF. The CDR3 DNA follows: TGTGCCTGGGCCGCGTGGGGATTAGGCGGCTACACCTTC.

V usage is TRBV30 and J usage is TRBJ2-3; possible D gene TRBD1, 5 bases. V dropped 0 bases and J dropped 6 bases, with 10 bases sitting between them. Germline-derived CDR1 and CDR2 are GTSNPN and SVGIG (reference sequence). CDR3 length: 13 residues. CDR3 coding DNA: TGTGCCTGGAGTGTGCAGGGCAGCGATACGCAGTATTTT. Translated: CAWSVQGSDTQYF.

This clonotype was seen only a few times. The chain employs TRBV5-1 and TRBJ2-1; 7 bases fit TRBD1. The V and J ends lost 2 bases and 10 bases, in that order; junction bases with no gene match: 3. This CDR3 contains 12 residues. The V gene's germline CDR1 is SGHRS and CDR2 YFSETQ. CDR3 sequence: CASSLSDREQFF. The CDR3 DNA sequence: TGCGCCAGCAGCTTATCGGACAGGGAGCAGTTCTTC.

The chain carries TRBV27 and TRBJ1-2, with D perhaps matching TRBD1 (6 bases). CDR1 MNHEY and CDR2 SMNVEV come from the germline V gene (reference sequence). The CDR3 totals 16 residues. Trimming removed 5 bases at V and 5 bases at J, with 21 bases between. CDR3 in amino acids: CASSGGGGRGDYGYTF. In DNA form, the CDR3 reads TGTGCCAGCAGTGGGGGGGGGGGAAGGGGGGATTATGGCTACACCTTC.

This clonotype was recorded at least ten times. The V gene is TRBV20-1, the J gene TRBJ2-3; perhaps TRBD1 as D (6 bases). Germline lookup yields CDR1 DFQATT and CDR2 SNEGSKA (reference sequence). The CDR3 loop spans 13 amino acids. With 5 bases removed from V and 5 bases from J, the gap between germline ends came to 14 bases. CDR3 sequence: CSAEAIGGDTQYF. In DNA, the CDR3 is TGCAGTGCTGAGGCGATAGGGGGAGATACGCAGTATTTT.

In this sample, this clonotype turned up many times. The chain joins TRBV7-3 to TRBJ1-2; unclear D gene. The CDR3 consists of 13 residues. The V gene's germline CDR1 is SGHTA and CDR2 FQGTGA. Trimming pared 5 bases from V and 5 bases from J, leaving 12 bases between. CDR3 protein: CASSQADGYGYTF. CDR3 nucleotides: TGTGCCAGCAGCCAAGCCGACGGGTATGGCTACACCTTC.

CDR3 in amino acids: CASSLFGGNYEQYF. The DNA for the CDR3 is TGTGCCAGCAGCCTGTTCGGCGGGAACTACGAGCAGTACTTC. The chain combines TRBV12-3 or TRBV12-4 with TRBJ2-7; maybe TRBD2 (6 bases). Trimming left V 6 bases short and J 3 bases short, with 15 bases between. The CDR3 sequence is 14 residues long.

The chain has TRBV12-5 and TRBJ1-6; D is possibly TRBD1 (6 bases). Germline CDR1 and CDR2: LGHNT and FRNRAP. The CDR3 totals 15 residues. V was clipped by 6 bases and J by 6 bases, with 15 bases between them. The CDR3: CASGPTGLSNSPLHF. As DNA, the CDR3 is TGTGCTAGTGGGCCAACAGGGTTGAGTAATTCACCCCTCCACTTT.

The rearrangement links TRBV18 to TRBJ2-7; no firm D call. Germline CDR1 reads KGHSH; CDR2 reads LQKENI. The CDR3 is 15 residues long. Trimming took 0 bases from V and 3 from J, leaving 12 bases between them. CDR3: CASSPPGKQDYEQYF. CDR3 bases: TGTGCCAGCTCACCACCGGGAAAACAAGACTACGAGCAGTACTTC.

This clonotype was counted only a few times. The chain links TRBV25-1 to TRBJ1-6; no reliable D call. This CDR3 comprises 13 residues. Germline lookup yields CDR1 MGHDK and CDR2 SYGVNS. V was shortened by 5 bases and J by 7 bases, with 9 bases between the two germline ends. CDR3: CASSTSINSPLHF. CDR3 sequence (DNA): TGTGCCAGCAGTACAAGTATAAATTCACCCCTCCACTTT. The full variable domain, in which reference TRBV25-1 and TRBJ1-6 provide the parts outside the CDR3, is EADIYQTPRYLVIGTGKKITLECSQTMGHDKMYWYQQDPGMELHLIHYSYGVNSTEKGDLSSESTVSRIRTEHFPLTLESARPSHTSQYLCASSTSINSPLHFGNGTRLTVT.

The V call is TRBV6-1, the J call TRBJ2-2; 13 bases are shared with TRBD2. Unmatched junction bases numbered 2, after V lost 4 bases and J lost 0 bases. Germline CDR1 and CDR2: MNHNS and SASEGT. The length of the CDR3 is 17 residues. CDR3 residues: CASSVLAGGANTGELFF. The CDR3 DNA is TGTGCCAGCAGTGTACTAGCGGGAGGGGCGAACACCGGGGAGCTGTTTTTT.

At least ten counts were recorded for this clonotype. V usage is TRBV7-9 and J usage is TRBJ2-1, with TRBD2 matching over 12 bases. The germline V gene encodes CDR1 SEHNR and CDR2 FQNEAQ (reference sequence). Unmatched junction bases numbered 14, after V lost 4 bases and J lost 4 bases. The CDR3 contains 19 residues. CDR3 in DNA: TGTGCCAGCAGCTCGGGACTAGCGGGCCTCCGGGGGGTTTACAATGAGCAGTTCTTC. The encoded protein is CASSSGLAGLRGVYNEQFF.